The next 28 T cell receptor beta chains were all read from a single sample in a study of blood T cell repertoires in COVID-19. The assay was immunoSEQ multiplex PCR, and TCRdb's table has in-frame clones only and misses some. The sample includes 75,000 or so clones, approximately 88% seen only once; the top ten take around 5%. What was sequenced was peripheral blood. These receptors all stem from a woman of 80 years or more with active or convalescent COVID-19.

The table lists this clone with a few counts. The chain recombines TRBV28 with TRBJ1-5; tentatively, D is TRBD1 (6 bases). Germline V gene sequence: CDR1 MDHEN, CDR2 SYDVKM. The CDR3 is 15 amino acids. Between the trimmed V and J ends, which lost 5 bases and 1 base, there was a span of 12 bases. In DNA, the CDR3 is TGTGCCAGCAGTGGGCCCGGACAGAGCAATCAGCCCCAGCATTTT. Translated, it gives CASSGPGQSNQPQHF.

The count of this clone is one. CDR3 DNA: TGTGCCAGCAGTCCTTTCTCGGTTGGCGGGACCCAGTACTTC. It encodes CASSPFSVGGTQYF. J is TRBJ2-5 and V is TRBV28, with D uncertain. With 5 bases removed from V and 7 bases from J, the gap between germline ends came to 17 bases. The CDR3 spans 14 residues. Germline values: CDR1 MDHEN, CDR2 SYDVKM.

This clone was seen a single time. The chain combines TRBV19 with TRBJ1-3; possibly TRBD1 for D (5 bases). The germline gives CDR1 LNHDA, CDR2 SQIVND (reference sequence). Deletions cut 7 bases from V and 1 base from J, with 14 bases between. The CDR3 is made up of 15 amino acids. The CDR3 region has the DNA TGTGCCAGTACCGTAACCAGGGCTTCTGGAAACACCATATATTTT. Amino acids: CASTVTRASGNTIYF. Full variable domain (rest looked up from reference TRBV19 and TRBJ1-3): DGGITQSPKYLFRKEGQNVTLSCEQNLNHDAMYWYRQDPGQGLRLIYYSQIVNDFQKGDIAEGYSVSREKKESFPLTVTSAQKNPTAFYLCASTVTRASGNTIYFGEGSWLTVV.

J is TRBJ1-1 and V is TRBV19; D is undetermined. This CDR3 comprises 14 residues. The V end was cut by 5 bases, the J end by 6 bases, with 16 bases between. Germline CDR1 LNHDA, CDR2 SQIVND (reference sequence). The CDR3: CASSFSGGRAEAFF. CDR3 DNA sequence: TGTGCCAGTAGTTTTTCCGGAGGGCGGGCTGAAGCTTTCTTT.

The gene calls are TRBV9 and TRBJ1-1; D uncertain. The germline V gene has CDR1 SGDLS and CDR2 YYNGEE. This CDR3 spans 13 amino acids. With 3 bases removed from V and 3 bases from J, the gap between germline ends came to 9 bases. CDR3 bases: TGTGCCAGCAGCGCATCGGGGTACACTGAAGCTTTCTTT. Protein: CASSASGYTEAFF. Complete variable domain (other parts from reference TRBV9 and TRBJ1-1): DSGVTQTPKHLITATGQRVTLRCSPRSGDLSVYWYQQSLDQGLQFLIQYYNGEERAKGNILERFSAQQFPDLHSELNLSSLELGDSALYFCASSASGYTEAFFGQGTRLTVV.

The V and J genes are TRBV4-1 and TRBJ1-5; D is ambiguous. V lost 0 bases to trimming and J lost 7 bases, with 10 bases between them. Germline CDR1 is MGHRA and CDR2 is YSYEKL. The CDR3 consists of 14 residues. CDR3 nucleotides: TGCGCCAGCAGCCAAGAAGTGACACGGCAGCCCCAGCATTTT. Amino acids: CASSQEVTRQPQHF.

V gene TRBV7-6 combines with J gene TRBJ2-5, with 11 bases matching TRBD2. The CDR3 is 16 amino acids. The germline CDR1 and CDR2 sequences are SGHVS and FNYEAQ. Trimming at V came to 2 bases and at J to 5 bases, leaving 7 bases not matched to a gene. CDR3 residues: CASSLNSGGVTETQYF. CDR3 DNA: TGTGCCAGCAGCTTAAATAGCGGGGGGGTTACGGAGACCCAGTACTTC.

The chain carries TRBV10-1 and TRBJ2-5; 14 bases map to TRBD2. There are 16 residues in the CDR3. From germline, CDR1 is WNHNN and CDR2 SYGVQD (reference sequence). Trimming removed 3 bases from V and 1 base from J; junction bases left unmatched: 1. The CDR3 DNA follows: TGCGCCAGCAGTGACGGACTAGCGGGAGGCCAAGAGACCCAGTACTTC. This codes for CASSDGLAGGQETQYF.

In this sample, this clone turned up once. The chain uses TRBV11-2 and TRBJ1-3; D not certain. From germline, CDR1 is SGHAT and CDR2 FQNNGV. This CDR3 comprises 15 residues. V gave up 0 bases and J gave up 0 bases, with 6 bases separating them. The CDR3 reads CASSLEASSGNTIYF. CDR3 DNA sequence: TGTGCCAGCAGCTTAGAGGCTAGCTCTGGAAACACCATATATTTT.

This clone was detected once. The J gene is TRBJ1-4, the V gene TRBV3-1 (or the pseudogene TRBV3-2); the match to TRBD1 covers 7 bases. Looked up from germline, CDR1 is LGHDT and CDR2 is YNNKEL (reference sequence). This CDR3 region has 15 residues. V shed 4 bases, J shed 3 bases, and the junction held 5 bases outside the gene matches. CDR3 coding DNA: TGTGCCAGCAGCCGAACGGGACAGCCTAATGAAAAACTGTTTTTT. Protein product: CASSRTGQPNEKLFF.

This chain joins TRBV2 and TRBJ1-5; 9 bases fit TRBD1. Germline-derived CDR1 and CDR2 are SNHLY and FYNNEI. This CDR3 is built from 14 residues. V was pared by 6 bases and J by 9 bases, with 9 bases of the junction left unmatched. The CDR3 sequence is CASSGRTGEPPQHF. As DNA, the CDR3 is TGTGCCAGCAGCGGAAGGACAGGGGAACCGCCCCAGCATTTT.

This rearrangement joins TRBV29-1 to TRBJ1-1; D perhaps matches TRBD1 (6 bases). Germline CDR1 is SQVTM and CDR2 is ANQGSEA. V lost 7 bases and J 5 bases, leaving 17 bases between the germline ends. The CDR3 extends over 13 amino acids. In DNA, the CDR3 is TGCAGCGGGACAGTGGGCCCGAGGACTGAAGCTTTCTTT. Protein product: CSGTVGPRTEAFF.

This clone came up once. This rearrangement joins TRBV5-6 to TRBJ1-1; D not certain. The CDR3 has 12 residues. Germline V gene sequence: CDR1 SGHDT, CDR2 YYEEEE. Trimming removed 2 bases from V and 4 bases from J, with 6 bases in between. DNA for the CDR3: TGTGCCAGCAGCTTCTTCTCCACTGAAGCTTTCTTT. It yields the protein CASSFFSTEAFF.

This sequence joins TRBV4-3 and TRBJ2-1; possible D gene TRBD2, 7 bases. Trimming stripped 3 bases from V and 3 bases from J, with 18 bases between. The CDR3 is made up of 17 amino acids. Germline values: CDR1 LGHNA, CDR2 YSLEER. CDR3 coding DNA: TGCGCCAGCAGCCACGGAACCCGGGGGGACATCTACAATGAGCAGTTCTTC. Its protein product is CASSHGTRGDIYNEQFF.

The chain uses TRBV5-1 and TRBJ1-1; possible D gene TRBD1, 5 bases. The CDR3 consists of 14 residues. V lost 0 bases and J 5 bases, leaving 11 bases between the germline ends. In germline, CDR1 is SGHRS, CDR2 YFSETQ. CDR3 in DNA: TGCGCCAGCAGCTTGGACGGCAGGGAAACTGAAGCTTTCTTT. Translating it yields CASSLDGRETEAFF.

This CDR3 reads CASSQDNPAGAASSNYGYTF. In DNA form, the CDR3 reads TGTGCCAGCAGCCAAGATAATCCGGCTGGGGCAGCTAGTTCTAACTATGGCTACACCTTC. V usage is TRBV3-1 (or the pseudogene TRBV3-2) and J usage is TRBJ1-2, with D tentatively TRBD1 (5 bases). The CDR3 spans 20 residues. V lost 0 bases and J lost 0, with 23 bases in between. In germline, CDR1 is LGHDT, CDR2 YNNKEL (reference sequence).

The chain combines TRBV11-2 with TRBJ1-6, with D perhaps matching TRBD1 (6 bases). This CDR3 comprises 15 residues. Germline V gene lookup returns CDR1 SGHAT and CDR2 FQNNGV. V lost 6 bases to trimming and J lost 2 bases, with 11 bases between them. The chain's CDR3 is CASRDSGTYNSPLHF. The CDR3 nucleotides read TGTGCCAGCAGGGACAGTGGGACCTATAATTCACCCCTCCACTTT. Together with reference TRBV11-2 and TRBJ1-6, the CDR3 gives the full variable domain: EAGVAQSPRYKIIEKRQSVAFWCNPISGHATLYWYQQILGQGPKLLIQFQNNGVVDDSQLPKDRFSAERLKGVDSTLKIQPAKLEDSAVYLCASRDSGTYNSPLHFGNGTRLTVT.

V usage is TRBV5-1 and J usage is TRBJ1-1; D is perhaps TRBD1 (5 bases). CDR1 and CDR2 from the germline V gene are SGHRS and YFSETQ. V lost 0 bases to trimming and J lost 6 bases, with 12 bases between them. The CDR3 consists of 14 residues. The CDR3 DNA sequence: TGCGCCAGCAGCTTGGTCATAGGGGCGCCTGAAGCTTTCTTT. The encoded protein is CASSLVIGAPEAFF.

The V call is TRBV18, the J call TRBJ2-1; D ambiguous. Trimming took 3 bases from V and 6 from J, leaving 9 bases between them. The germline V gene has CDR1 KGHSH and CDR2 LQKENI. The CDR3 spans 13 residues. The CDR3 nucleotides are TGTGCCAGCTCACCGTTGGGCCCCAATGAGCAGTTCTTC. It specifies CASSPLGPNEQFF.

V is TRBV6-5 and J is TRBJ1-3; the D gene is possibly TRBD1 (5 bases). Trimming left V 6 bases short and J 3 bases short, with 15 bases between. Germline CDR1 is MNHEY and CDR2 is SVGAGI. There are 15 residues in the CDR3. CDR3 loop: CASSSVGGGGNTIYF. CDR3 nucleotides: TGTGCCAGCAGCTCCGTCGGGGGGGGTGGAAACACCATATATTTT.

The genes are TRBV11-2 and TRBJ2-1, with a tentative D call TRBD2 (6 bases). Trimming pared 0 bases from V and 12 bases from J, leaving 18 bases between. CDR3 size: 15 residues. Germline CDR1 is SGHAT and CDR2 is FQNNGV. The CDR3 here is CASSLDSGLPLGQFF. The CDR3 DNA reads as TGTGCCAGCAGCTTAGATTCGGGACTGCCCTTAGGGCAGTTCTTC.

The chain is built from TRBV30 and TRBJ1-2; D is perhaps TRBD1 (6 bases). The CDR3 is made up of 16 amino acids. Germline CDR1 GTSNPN, CDR2 SVGIG (reference sequence). V dropped 2 bases and J dropped 3 bases, with 19 bases sitting between them. The CDR3, as DNA: TGTGCCTGGAGTCGAAAATCCCAGGGGAAGGACTATGGCTACACCTTC. Protein: CAWSRKSQGKDYGYTF.

The chain is built from TRBV6-2 or TRBV6-3 and TRBJ2-5, with 14 bases fitting TRBD2. With V trimmed by 5 bases and J by 7 bases, 6 bases remained unmatched. This CDR3 is 15 amino acids long. Germline V gene sequence: CDR1 MNHEY, CDR2 SVGEGT. In DNA form, the CDR3 reads TGTGCCAGCAGTCAGACTAGCGGGGGGGCCGCGACCCAGTACTTC. Translation gives CASSQTSGGAATQYF.

V and J are TRBV19 and TRBJ1-5; D is unclear. Germline CDR1 reads LNHDA; CDR2 reads SQIVND (reference sequence). V lost 3 bases and J lost 2, with 14 bases in between. The CDR3 consists of 16 residues. The CDR3 region has the DNA TGTGCCAGTAGTATTAGGTCTGCAGGCCGCAATCAGCCCCAGCATTTT. Translating gives CASSIRSAGRNQPQHF.

The chain has TRBV5-1 and TRBJ2-7, with a possible D match to TRBD1 (6 bases). Germline V gives CDR1 SGHRS, CDR2 YFSETQ. CDR3 length: 15 residues. V gave up 0 bases and J gave up 0 bases, with 10 bases separating them. The CDR3 DNA follows: TGCGCCAGCAGCTTGGAAGGGGGTAGCTCCTACGAGCAGTACTTC. It codes for CASSLEGGSSYEQYF.

The chain combines TRBV5-1 with TRBJ1-1; the D gene is possibly TRBD1 (6 bases). Trimming took off 4 bases at V and 1 base at J, with 14 bases between the two ends. There are 15 residues in the CDR3. Germline values: CDR1 SGHRS, CDR2 YFSETQ. CDR3 bases: TGCGCCAGCAGCGTCCACAGGGAACCGAACACTGAAGCTTTCTTT. Translating gives CASSVHREPNTEAFF.

The count of this clone is one. V and J are TRBV25-1 and TRBJ2-2, with a weak D call TRBD1 (5 bases). V shed 7 bases and J shed 2 bases, with 14 bases lying between them. The CDR3 runs 15 residues. Per germline, CDR1 MGHDK and CDR2 SYGVNS. This CDR3 reads CASTGHAVNTGELFF. The CDR3 nucleotides are TGTGCCAGCACCGGACACGCCGTAAACACCGGGGAGCTGTTTTTT.

The sample holds one count of this clone. CDR3 coding DNA: TGTGCCAGCAGCACAAGACTAGCCCCGAACACCGGGGAGCTGTTTTTT. Residues: CASSTRLAPNTGELFF. V is TRBV9 and J is TRBJ2-2; 7 bases are shared with TRBD2. V dropped 4 bases and J dropped 0; count of bases not matched to a gene: 6. CDR1 and CDR2 from the germline V gene are SGDLS and YYNGEE. This CDR3 comprises 16 residues.